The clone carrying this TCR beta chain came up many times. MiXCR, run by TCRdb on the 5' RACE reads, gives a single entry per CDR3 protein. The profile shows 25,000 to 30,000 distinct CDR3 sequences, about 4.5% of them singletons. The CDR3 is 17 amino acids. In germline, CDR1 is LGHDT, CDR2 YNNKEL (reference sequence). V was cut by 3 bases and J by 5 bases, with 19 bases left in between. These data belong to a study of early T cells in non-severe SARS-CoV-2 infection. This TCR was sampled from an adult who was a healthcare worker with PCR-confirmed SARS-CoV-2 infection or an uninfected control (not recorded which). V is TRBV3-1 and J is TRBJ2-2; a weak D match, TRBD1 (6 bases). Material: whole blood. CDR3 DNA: TGTGCCAGCAGCCAGCCCCGCACGCAGGGGAAGACCGGGGAGCTGTTTTTT. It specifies CASSQPRTQGKTGELFF.